One and the same sample provided the 18 T cell receptor beta chains below, sequenced in a study of vaccination effects on CD4 cells after COVID-19. Their antigen targets remain unknown. Using viral peptide pools, the ViraFEST assay grew out antigen-specific CD4+ T cells prior to sequencing. Isolation of CD4+ T cells took place after about 10 days of culture. Each vaccine recipient was nucleocapsid antibody negative and had no prior SARS-CoV-2 infection. Sequenced by immunoSEQ multiplex PCR; TCRdb stores in-frame clones only, minus some. The sample has 73,000 or so clones, around 79% seen once. This sample comprised CD4+ T cells from PBMCs cultured with SARS-CoV-2 spike peptides, obtained before COVID-19 vaccination. The receptors derive from a human donor who received a COVID-19 vaccine.

The chain uses TRBV12-5 and TRBJ1-3; 8 bases align to TRBD1. V trimming: 5 bases; J trimming: 0 bases; junction bases outside the gene matches: 9. The CDR3 covers 17 residues. CDR1 is LGHNT and CDR2 is FRNRAP in the germline V gene. CDR3 in DNA: TGTGCTAGTGGTCCCGGGACAGGTACTGCCTCTGGAAACACCATATATTTT. It is translated as CASGPGTGTASGNTIYF.

The chain recombines TRBV6-5 with TRBJ2-3; no reliable D call. From germline, CDR1 is MNHEY and CDR2 SVGAGI. V was shortened by 1 base and J by 1 base, with 12 bases between the two germline ends. The CDR3 length is 16 residues. Here the CDR3 reads CASSYFPPSGTDTQYF. The DNA for the CDR3 is TGTGCCAGCAGTTACTTCCCCCCCAGCGGCACAGATACGCAGTATTTT.

This clone appeared a few times. The rearrangement joins TRBV3-1 (or the pseudogene TRBV3-2) to TRBJ1-1, with 9 positions matching TRBD1. This CDR3 has 13 amino acids. In germline, CDR1 is LGHDT, CDR2 YNNKEL (reference sequence). J gave up 3 bases and V 5 bases, and 1 base lay outside the gene matches. The CDR3: CASSRTGDTEAFF. The CDR3 DNA sequence: TGTGCCAGCAGCAGGACAGGGGACACTGAAGCTTTCTTT.

The V and J genes are TRBV15 and TRBJ2-6, with D uncertain. Between the trimmed V and J ends, which lost 5 bases and 0 bases, there was a span of 14 bases. This CDR3 comprises 17 residues. Germline-derived CDR1 and CDR2 are LNHNV and YYDKDF (reference sequence). The DNA of the CDR3 is TGTGCCACCAGCCGGAGTAAGGAGTACTCTGGGGCCAACGTCCTGACTTTC. Translating gives CATSRSKEYSGANVLTF.

The chain recombines TRBV7-8 with TRBJ2-7; no clear D. The CDR3 is 13 amino acids. V lost 1 base and J 2 bases, leaving 6 bases between the germline ends. The germline gives CDR1 SGHVS, CDR2 FQNEAQ. The CDR3 nucleotides read TGTGCCAGCAGCTTAGGAAGAGCCTACGAGCAGTACGTC. It codes for CASSLGRAYEQYV.

V is TRBV29-1 and J is TRBJ2-5; TRBD2 agrees at 7 bases. The V gene's germline CDR1 is SQVTM and CDR2 ANQGSEA. With V trimmed by 7 bases and J by 5 bases, 7 bases remained unmatched. The CDR3 contains 12 residues. The CDR3, as DNA: TGCAGCGGGGGAGGGGCTGGGGAGACCCAGTACTTC. This encodes CSGGGAGETQYF.

Written as DNA, the CDR3 is TGTGCCAGCCCTTCTAGCCTCGGCTACAATGAGCAGTTCTTC. This codes for CASPSSLGYNEQFF. The rearrangement uses TRBV9 and TRBJ2-1; possible D gene TRBD2, 5 bases. The CDR3 totals 14 residues. Germline CDR1 is SGDLS and CDR2 is YYNGEE. V was pared by 7 bases and J by 3 bases, with 14 bases between.

This chain connects TRBV7-8 to TRBJ1-5; 9 bases line up with TRBD1. The germline CDR1 and CDR2 sequences are SGHVS and FQNEAQ. V was pared by 4 bases and J by 1 base, with 5 bases of the junction left unmatched. The CDR3 extends over 16 amino acids. The CDR3 reads CASSWKQGASNQPQHF. In DNA, the CDR3 is TGTGCCAGCAGCTGGAAACAGGGGGCGAGCAATCAGCCCCAGCATTTT.

The genes are TRBV30 and TRBJ1-3, with a possible D match to TRBD1 (5 bases). Germline V gene data show CDR1 as GTSNPN and CDR2 as SVGIG (reference sequence). Trimming removed 0 bases at V and 0 bases at J, with 18 bases between. The CDR3 spans 18 residues. CDR3 sequence: CAWSVVGQAFNSGNTIYF. CDR3 nucleotides: TGTGCCTGGAGTGTAGTGGGGCAGGCTTTCAACTCTGGAAACACCATATATTTT. Variable domain in full (rest from reference TRBV30 and TRBJ1-3): SQTIHQWPATLVQPVGSPLSLECTVEGTSNPNLYWYRQAAGRGLQLLFYSVGIGQISSEVPQNLSASRPQDRQFILSSKKLLLSDSGFYLCAWSVVGQAFNSGNTIYFGEGSWLTVV.

CDR3 loop: CAWSVGRADPRGTQYF. In nucleotides, the CDR3 is TGTGCCTGGAGTGTAGGGCGGGCGGACCCGAGGGGGACCCAGTACTTC. V and J are TRBV30 and TRBJ2-5, with D perhaps TRBD1 or TRBD2 (5 bases each). V was cut by 0 bases and J by 7 bases, with 21 bases left in between. The CDR3 spans 16 residues. Germline CDR1 reads GTSNPN; CDR2 reads SVGIG (reference sequence).

This clone has just a few counts. This chain links TRBV30 with TRBJ1-1; D is unresolved. This CDR3 is 11 amino acids long. With 2 bases removed from V and 6 bases from J, the gap between germline ends came to 7 bases. Germline CDR1 reads GTSNPN; CDR2 reads SVGIG (reference sequence). The CDR3 region is CAWSSAAEAFF. The CDR3 DNA is TGTGCCTGGAGTTCGGCCGCTGAAGCTTTCTTT.

This clone has more than one count but fewer than ten. This chain joins TRBV3-1 (or the pseudogene TRBV3-2) and TRBJ1-2; D ambiguous. Germline-derived CDR1 and CDR2 are LGHDT and YNNKEL (reference sequence). The CDR3 consists of 17 residues. V was pared by 2 bases and J by 5 bases, with 21 bases between. DNA for the CDR3: TGTGCCAGCAGCCAATCCGGGTTGGGGTCGGGAGGATATGGCTACACCTTC. Encoded protein: CASSQSGLGSGGYGYTF.

The chain has TRBV4-3 and TRBJ2-2, with D hard to call. CDR3 size: 15 residues. CDR1 is LGHNA and CDR2 is YSLEER in the germline V gene. The V end was cut by 0 bases, the J end by 2 bases, with 7 bases between. The CDR3 reads CASSQEPYNTGELFF. The CDR3 region has the DNA TGCGCCAGCAGCCAAGAGCCATACAACACCGGGGAGCTGTTTTTT.

The chain's CDR3 is CASSPQDYGYTF. CDR3 in DNA: TGTGCCAGCTCACCACAAGACTATGGCTACACCTTC. The genes are TRBV18 and TRBJ1-2; D unresolved. Germline V gene sequence: CDR1 KGHSH, CDR2 LQKENI. Trimming left V 1 base short and J 3 bases short, with 3 bases between. The CDR3 sequence is 12 residues long.

This clone was seen only once. The chain has TRBV6-2 or TRBV6-3 and TRBJ2-3, with D possibly TRBD1 on 6 matching bases. The CDR3 covers 14 residues. Between the trimmed V and J ends, which lost 6 bases and 4 bases, there was a span of 14 bases. CDR1 and CDR2 (germline): MNHEY, SVGEGT. The CDR3: CASSKTGSSDTQYF. The CDR3 nucleotides are TGTGCCAGCAGCAAAACAGGGAGTTCAGATACGCAGTATTTT.

This clone has just a few counts. The chain joins TRBV5-6 to TRBJ1-5, with D perhaps matching TRBD1 (5 bases). The V end was cut by 1 base, the J end by 1 base, with 9 bases between. This CDR3 has 15 amino acids. Per germline, CDR1 SGHDT and CDR2 YYEEEE. The CDR3 is CASSLRGTSNQPQHF. As DNA, the CDR3 is TGTGCCAGCAGCTTGCGAGGGACGAGCAATCAGCCCCAGCATTTT. The full variable domain, its missing parts supplied by reference TRBV5-6 and TRBJ1-5, is DAGVTQSPTHLIKTRGQQVTLRCSPKSGHDTVSWYQQALGQGPQFIFQYYEEEERQRGNFPDRFSGHQFPNYSSELNVNALLLGDSALYLCASSLRGTSNQPQHFGDGTRLSIL.

This rearrangement joins TRBV2 to TRBJ2-3; 7 bases line up with TRBD1. The germline V gene encodes CDR1 SNHLY and CDR2 FYNNEI. V was pared by 5 bases and J by 4 bases, with 9 bases of the junction left unmatched. The CDR3 is 15 residues long. The CDR3 loop reads CASSPQGQGADTQYF. Here the CDR3 DNA reads TGTGCCAGCAGTCCTCAGGGGCAGGGGGCAGATACGCAGTATTTT.

The chain carries TRBV4-1 and TRBJ1-6; D not certain. Looked up from germline, CDR1 is MGHRA and CDR2 is YSYEKL. V was shortened by 3 bases and J by 10 bases, with 16 bases between the two germline ends. The CDR3 is 15 residues long. The CDR3 bases are TGCGCCAGCAGCCATCCCCAGGTAGTAAGGTCACCCCTCCACTTT. Translating it yields CASSHPQVVRSPLHF.